The rows below give T cell receptor beta chains drawn from one sample of a study of T cell repertoires in cytomegalovirus infection. TCRdb re-called the reads through MiXCR, storing one row per CDR3 protein. The sample includes 650,000 to 900,000 distinct CDR3 sequences, 32% of them seen just once. Their target antigens are unknown. The specimen comprised cultured CD8+ T cells from PBMCs, sampled from culture after CMV antigen stimulation. These receptors were obtained from a human donor in good health (CMV status not recorded). Some clones in this sample may be carry-over from other donors' samples. Each CDR3 is given with its conserved first and last residue. Fields, in order: clone size, V gene, J gene, D gene, CDR3 protein, CDR3 DNA. D genes are given only for firm matches. For some rows the clone size is stated as once, few or many, or as a class when expanded; others skip it.

abundance: -; v_gene: TRBV3-1; j_gene: TRBJ2-5; d_gene: -; CDR3aa: CASSQLGDQETQYF; CDR3nt: TGTGCCAGCAGCCAATTAGGAGACCAAGAGACCCAGTACTTC
abundance: -; v_gene: TRBV20-1; j_gene: TRBJ2-2; d_gene: TRBD2; CDR3aa: CVGLAGATGELFF; CDR3nt: TGCGTCGGACTAGCGGGGGCCACCGGGGAGCTGTTTTTT
abundance: -; v_gene: TRBV7-6; j_gene: TRBJ2-5; d_gene: -; CDR3aa: CDSSSAETQYF; CDR3nt: TGTGACAGCAGCTCAGCGGAGACCCAGTACTTC
abundance: many; v_gene: TRBV7-3; j_gene: TRBJ1-6; d_gene: -; CDR3aa: CASSYMGIGNNSPLHF; CDR3nt: TGTGCCAGCAGCTATATGGGAATCGGTAATAATTCACCCCTCCACTTT
abundance: -; v_gene: TRBV7-9; j_gene: TRBJ2-7; d_gene: -; CDR3aa: CASLPLTATYEQYF; CDR3nt: TGTGCCAGCCTTCCCTTGACAGCGACCTACGAGCAGTACTTC
abundance: -; v_gene: TRBV6-2/TRBV6-3; j_gene: TRBJ2-2; d_gene: -; CDR3aa: CASALGGNTGELFF; CDR3nt: TGTGCCAGCGCCCTAGGTGGGAACACCGGGGAGCTGTTTTTT
abundance: many; v_gene: TRBV7-2; j_gene: TRBJ2-3; d_gene: TRBD2; CDR3aa: CASSLGLAGSDTQYF; CDR3nt: TGTGCCAGCAGCCTGGGACTAGCGGGGTCAGATACGCAGTATTTT
abundance: -; v_gene: TRBV19; j_gene: TRBJ2-5; d_gene: -; CDR3aa: CASSFSSGVLQETQYF; CDR3nt: TGTGCCAGTAGTTTCTCTTCAGGGGTTCTCCAAGAGACCCAGTACTTC
abundance: few; v_gene: TRBV6-5; j_gene: TRBJ1-4; d_gene: -; CDR3aa: CASSYSGIQGEKLFF; CDR3nt: TGTGCCAGCAGTTACTCTGGTATACAAGGTGAAAAACTGTTTTTT
abundance: few; v_gene: TRBV7-9; j_gene: TRBJ2-1; d_gene: -; CDR3aa: CASSLAWNGGPYNEQFF; CDR3nt: TGTGCCAGCAGCTTAGCGTGGAACGGGGGGCCGTACAATGAGCAGTTCTTC
abundance: many; v_gene: TRBV7-3; j_gene: TRBJ2-1; d_gene: -; CDR3aa: CASSRSGRSSYNEQFF; CDR3nt: TGTGCCAGCAGCCGCTCGGGCAGAAGCTCCTACAATGAGCAGTTCTTC
abundance: -; v_gene: TRBV20-1; j_gene: TRBJ1-1; d_gene: -; CDR3aa: CSAPRTVNTEAFF; CDR3nt: TGCAGTGCTCCACGGACAGTGAACACTGAAGCTTTCTTT
abundance: -; v_gene: TRBV6-1; j_gene: TRBJ2-1; d_gene: TRBD2; CDR3aa: CASSATSGVYNEQFF; CDR3nt: TGTGCCAGCAGTGCGACTAGCGGGGTGTACAATGAGCAGTTCTTC
abundance: -; v_gene: TRBV7-9; j_gene: TRBJ1-1; d_gene: -; CDR3aa: CASRPGLSGNTEAFF; CDR3nt: TGTGCCAGCAGACCCGGACTTTCTGGGAACACTGAAGCTTTCTTT
abundance: -; v_gene: TRBV13; j_gene: TRBJ2-1; d_gene: TRBD2; CDR3aa: CASSLGRGGRVSKEQFF; CDR3nt: TGTGCCAGCAGCTTAGGGCGGGGGGGCCGAGTCAGCAAGGAGCAGTTCTTC
abundance: -; v_gene: TRBV20-1; j_gene: TRBJ1-3; d_gene: TRBD1; CDR3aa: CSAWTGEANTIYF; CDR3nt: TGCAGTGCTTGGACAGGGGAGGCAAACACCATATATTTT
abundance: -; v_gene: TRBV7-9; j_gene: TRBJ2-3; d_gene: TRBD2; CDR3aa: CASSLVLAGADTQYF; CDR3nt: TGTGCCAGCAGCTTAGTGCTAGCGGGTGCAGATACGCAGTATTTT
abundance: few; v_gene: TRBV7-6; j_gene: TRBJ1-5; d_gene: -; CDR3aa: CASGMNQPQHF; CDR3nt: TGTGCCAGCGGGATGAATCAGCCCCAGCATTTT
abundance: -; v_gene: TRBV2; j_gene: TRBJ2-1; d_gene: -; CDR3aa: CASSAPSNNEQFF; CDR3nt: TGTGCCAGCAGTGCTCCTAGCAACAATGAGCAGTTCTTC